The 17 T cell receptor beta chains given below trace back to one sample, sequenced in a study of T cells in women clearing cervical HPV infection. Sequencing was performed with immunoSEQ multiplex PCR; in TCRdb, only in-frame clones are kept and a portion is missing. The sample yields fewer than 40,000 clones, of which the top ten take up nearly 7%. The material sequenced was blood buffy coat. The receptor set was obtained from a woman between 18 and 70 years old with a cervical HPV16 infection that either progressed to CIN3+ or cleared (not recorded which).

As regards this clone: The junction and the germline gene differ at one end; a read error may be behind it. The read ends 3 residues shy of where the CDR3 ends; the end is completed using the germline J gene. V gene TRBV4-2 combines with J gene TRBJ1-2; 9 positions match TRBD1. Per the germline V gene, CDR1 is LGHNA and CDR2 is YNFKEQ. This CDR3 contains 15 residues. The part of the CDR3 DNA that was read is TGTGCCAGCAGCCAAGCGGACAGGGGCGGCTATGAC. Its protein product is CASSQADRGGYD. The entire CDR3 protein is CASSQADRGGYDYTF.

As to this clone: The sequence runs out 3 residues before the end of the CDR3; the remainder is reconstructed from the germline J gene. The chain is built from TRBV2 and TRBJ1-6; 12 positions agree with TRBD1. The junction had 15 bases not matched to a gene; V was cut back by 6 bases and J by 9 bases. This CDR3 is built from 18 residues. Germline V CDR1 and CDR2: SNHLY, FYNNEI. The sequenced part of the CDR3 DNA is TGTGCCAGCAGATCCTCGGGACAGGGGGCCTTAATCAGTTCACCC. It yields the protein CASRSSGQGALISSP. The whole CDR3 reads CASRSSGQGALISSPLHF.

About this clone: The read falls 3 residues short of the CDR3 end, and the missing part is taken from the germline J gene. V is TRBV7-2 and J is TRBJ1-4; D uncertain. V was clipped by 5 bases and J by 7 bases, with 17 bases between them. Germline lookup yields CDR1 SGHTA and CDR2 FQGNSA. CDR3 length: 15 amino acids. CDR3 DNA (partial): TGTGCCAGCAGCCCTTACGTGCTCACGGGTGAAAAA. This gives the protein CASSPYVLTGEK. The whole CDR3 protein reads CASSPYVLTGEKLFF.

Concerning this clone itself: Read data end 3 residues before the CDR3 end; the end is taken from the germline J gene. V usage is TRBV7-2 and J usage is TRBJ2-3, with D unclear. Trimming removed 4 bases from V and 2 bases from J, with 13 bases in between. CDR1 and CDR2 from the germline V gene are SGHTA and FQGNSA. The length of the CDR3 is 15 residues. The CDR3 sequence is CASSSRWASTDTQYF. CDR3 DNA, as far as it was read: TGTGCCAGCAGCTCCCGTTGGGCTTCCACAGATACG.

Details on this clone: The read terminates 3 residues ahead of where the CDR3 ends, so the germline J gene completes it. The chain couples TRBV29-1 to TRBJ1-1, with TRBD1 as a possible D gene (5 bases). Germline loops: CDR1 SQVTM, CDR2 ANQGSEA. The V end lost 6 bases, the J end lost 3 bases, and 11 bases lay between the germline ends. CDR3 length equals 12 residues. Incomplete CDR3 DNA: TGCAGCGTCTCCTTAGGGGACACTGAA. Residues: CSVSLGDTE. The CDR3, in full, reads CSVSLGDTEAFF.

As regards this clone: The read gets to within 3 residues of the CDR3 end, and the germline J gene fills in the rest. The genes are TRBV7-2 and TRBJ2-5; 7 bases are a match to TRBD1. With 5 bases clipped from V and 2 bases from J, the junction kept 5 bases outside the gene matches. The CDR3 sequence is 14 residues long. Germline V lookup: CDR1 SGHTA, CDR2 FQGNSA. CDR3 DNA (partial): TGTGCCAGCAGCGAGGGACAGCCTCAAGAGACC. Amino acids: CASSEGQPQET. The CDR3 in its entirety is CASSEGQPQETQYF.

Regarding this clone: The CDR3 end lies 3 residues beyond the end of the read and is filled in from the germline J gene. The chain carries TRBV2 and TRBJ2-5, with D possibly being TRBD1 (5 bases). CDR1 is SNHLY and CDR2 is FYNNEI in the germline V gene. Trimming stripped 2 bases from V and 1 base from J, with 11 bases between. The CDR3 is 15 residues long. CDR3 bases read: TGTGCCAGCAGTGAACAGGGTGAGGCCCAAGAGACC. This translates into CASSEQGEAQET. The entire CDR3 is CASSEQGEAQETQYF.

On this clone itself: One end of the junction does not line up with germline, which may come from a read error. The CDR3 end lies 3 residues beyond the end of the read and is filled in from the germline J gene. The chain joins TRBV4-2 to TRBJ2-5; a possible D gene is TRBD2 (5 bases). The CDR3 contains 18 residues. Germline V CDR1 and CDR2: LGHNA, YNFKEQ. Partial CDR3 DNA: TGCGCCAGCAGCCAAGCCCCCCGGGGATCGACCTCCCAAGAGACC. Translation: CASSQAPRGSTSQET. The whole CDR3 reads CASSQAPRGSTSQETQYF.

A note on this clone: The CDR3 end is not reached by the read, which stops 3 residues before it; the germline J gene fills it in. V usage is TRBV10-3 and J usage is TRBJ1-2; D gene uncertain. Germline V gene sequence: CDR1 ENHRY, CDR2 SYGVKD. There are 13 residues in the CDR3. Between the trimmed V and J ends, which lost 4 bases and 2 bases, there was a span of 8 bases. CDR3 sequence reads: CAISGVGNYGYTF. CDR3 bases read: TGTGCCATCAGTGGCGTAGGGAACTATGGC.

Remarks on this clone: Coverage ceases 3 residues before the CDR3 finishes, and the germline J gene fills in the end. V gene TRBV5-1 combines with J gene TRBJ1-1; 7 bases are shared with TRBD1. This CDR3 region has 18 residues. CDR1 and CDR2 (germline): SGHRS, YFSETQ. J gave up 2 bases and V 0 bases, and 13 bases lay outside the gene matches. CDR3 DNA, as far as it was read: TGCGCCAGCAGCTTGGGAGGTCTCCGGACAGGCCCAAACACTGAA. Amino acid sequence: CASSLGGLRTGPNTE. The entire CDR3 is CASSLGGLRTGPNTEAFF.

A word on this clone: The sequence runs out 3 residues before the end of the CDR3; the remainder is reconstructed from the germline J gene. Distinct nucleotide sequences in the sample also encode this CDR3. The V and J genes are TRBV5-1 and TRBJ1-1; 10 bases map to TRBD1. The CDR3 has 13 amino acids. V shed 5 bases and J 3 bases; nucleotides not matched to a gene: 1. Germline V gene sequence: CDR1 SGHRS, CDR2 YFSETQ. The CDR3 spells CASRDRGDTEAFF. The sequenced CDR3 bases are TGCGCCAGCAGGGACAGGGGGGACACTGAA.

With regard to this clone: Read sequence stops 3 residues before the CDR3 end, and the germline J gene provides the missing end. This rearrangement joins TRBV20-1 to TRBJ2-3; 8 positions match TRBD2. In germline, CDR1 is DFQATT, CDR2 SNEGSKA (reference sequence). This CDR3 is 14 amino acids long. The sequenced CDR3 bases are TGCAGTGCTAGTTGGGCTAGCGGGTCTGATGCG. It specifies CSASWASGSDA. The whole CDR3 protein is CSASWASGSDAQYF.

Comments on this clone: The read halts 3 residues ahead of the CDR3 end, with the missing end drawn from the germline J gene. V gene TRBV10-3 combines with J gene TRBJ2-1; the D call may be TRBD1 or TRBD2 (5 bases each). The CDR3 runs 16 residues. Deletions cut 6 bases from V and 0 bases from J, with 15 bases between. Germline CDR1 ENHRY, CDR2 SYGVKD. This chain's CDR3 is CAIRGAEGFSYNEQFF. The DNA read from the CDR3 is TGTGCCATCAGAGGGGCAGAGGGGTTCTCCTACAATGAG.

A remark on this clone: The missing CDR3 end, 3 residues past where the read stops, is filled in from the germline J gene. The chain couples TRBV7-2 to TRBJ2-3, with 10 bases matching TRBD2. CDR1 is SGHTA, CDR2 FQGNSA, per germline. The CDR3 consists of 15 residues. The DNA read from the CDR3 is TGTGCCAGCAGCTTATCTAGCGGGAGTTGGGAGACG. Amino acids: CASSLSSGSWET. Given in full, the CDR3 is CASSLSSGSWETQYF.

The covered CDR3 bases are TGTGCCTGGAGTGTCGGGGACATCGCTATTTTTGGC. Its protein is CAWSVGDIAIFG. The full CDR3 is CAWSVGDIAIFGYTF. The chain joins TRBV30 to TRBJ1-2; weak D call: TRBD1 (6 bases). The sequence runs out 3 residues before the end of the CDR3; the remainder is reconstructed from the germline J gene. CDR3 length: 15 amino acids. Germline CDR1 and CDR2: GTSNPN and SVGIG (reference sequence). V was trimmed by 0 bases and J by 7 bases, leaving 18 bases between them.

Concerning this clone itself: The read ends 3 residues shy of where the CDR3 ends; the end is completed using the germline J gene. This chain uses TRBV6-2 or TRBV6-3 with TRBJ1-1; 7 nucleotides align to TRBD1. This CDR3 has 15 residues. V shed 6 bases, J shed 6 bases, and the junction held 13 bases outside the gene matches. Germline assignment: CDR1 MNHEY and CDR2 SVGEGT. The CDR3 loop is CASSCTTGYIAEAFF. The part of the CDR3 DNA that was read is TGTGCCAGCAGCTGCACGACAGGGTATATCGCTGAA.

As to this clone: The CDR3 end falls 3 residues outside the read, so it is completed with the germline J gene. The J gene is TRBJ2-7, the V gene TRBV4-1; possible D gene TRBD2, 6 bases. CDR3 length: 16 residues. Germline values: CDR1 MGHRA, CDR2 YSYEKL. V lost 0 bases and J lost 1, with 13 bases in between. CDR3 protein: CASSQDGRGESYEQYF. CDR3 DNA, as far as it was read: TGCGCCAGCAGCCAAGATGGACGCGGGGAGTCCTACGAG.